This T cell receptor (beta chain) emerged from a study of OX40 agonist ivuxolimab in advanced cancers. Study information: Dose-escalation patients were diagnosed with hepatocellular carcinoma, melanoma, renal cell cancer or head and neck cancer. Partial responses occurred in three patients (one hepatocellular carcinoma, two cutaneous melanoma).

Assay used: immunoSEQ multiplex PCR; TCRdb lists only in-frame clones, some missing. This table holds 55,000 to 95,000 clones, around 88% found once. This CDR3 is built from 17 residues. Looked up from germline, CDR1 is SEHNR and CDR2 is FQNEAQ (reference sequence). Trimming cost V 5 bases and J 11 bases; bases outside gene matches: 20. The starting material was CD4+ or CD8+ T cells sorted from blood, obtained in a trial of the OX40 agonist ivuxolimab. The chain combines TRBV7-9 with TRBJ2-3, with TRBD1 matching 9 bases. The sequence was collected from an adult with an advanced solid tumor such as melanoma, head and neck, liver or kidney cancer. The chain's CDR3 is CASSPAVRDRVEGVQYF. For the CDR3, the DNA is TGTGCCAGCAGCCCAGCCGTCCGGGACAGGGTTGAGGGGGTGCAGTATTTT.